Listed below are T cell receptor beta chains from one sample, sequenced in a study of CD8 T cells in ankylosing spondylitis. TCRdb recomputed calls from the 5' RACE reads with MiXCR, one row per CDR3 protein. The sample records about 90,000 distinct CDR3 sequences, roughly 8.5% being singletons. Sequences were obtained from blood, either unsorted or a sorted T cell fraction (not recorded which). The receptor set was obtained from a male donor with ankylosing spondylitis. Both conserved end residues are part of each CDR3. The D gene is left open where the match is weak. Only part of the rows carry a size: once, few, many, or a class if the clone is expanded.

clone_size	d_call	v_call	j_call	cdr3_nt	cdr3_aa
few	TRBD1	TRBV12-3/TRBV12-4	TRBJ1-1	TGTGCCAGCAGTTTTGGGTCGTGGACAGGAGCTTTCTTT	CASSFGSWTGAFF
few	-	TRBV7-9	TRBJ2-1	TGTGCCAGCAGCTTAGATAGCCTAGACAATGAGCAGTTCTTC	CASSLDSLDNEQFF
-	-	TRBV6-1	TRBJ2-7	TGTGCCAGCTCTCCATTTCCTGAGCAGTACTTC	CASSPFPEQYF
-	TRBD2	TRBV4-1	TRBJ2-1	TGCGCCAGCAGCCAAGAACTAGCGGGAGGGTCTGAGCAGTTCTTC	CASSQELAGGSEQFF
many	-	TRBV4-1	TRBJ1-3	TGCGCCAGCAGCCAATGGGGATTAGACTCTGGAAACACCATATATTTT	CASSQWGLDSGNTIYF
many	TRBD1	TRBV5-5	TRBJ1-1	TGTGCCAGCAGCTTGGACAGGGGTCTGAACACTGAAGCTTTCTTT	CASSLDRGLNTEAFF
-	-	TRBV14	TRBJ2-5	TGTGCCAGCAGCCAAGATGGGGAAACCCAAGAGACCCAGTACTTC	CASSQDGETQETQYF
few	TRBD1	TRBV5-1	TRBJ1-1	TGCGCCAGCAGCCCCGGGACAGGGTACACTGAAGCTTTCTTT	CASSPGTGYTEAFF
many	TRBD2	TRBV6-1	TRBJ2-1	TGTGCCAGCAGCAGAGGGACTAGCGGGAGCGCTTACAATGAGCAGTTCTTC	CASSRGTSGSAYNEQFF
many	TRBD2	TRBV27	TRBJ2-1	TGTGCCAGCAGTTCCGGGACTAGCGGGAGGCCCAATGAGCAGTTCTTC	CASSSGTSGRPNEQFF
few	TRBD2	TRBV20-1	TRBJ2-1	TGCAGTGCTAGAGATCCGGCTAGCGGGAGTAGGAATGAGCAGTTCTTC	CSARDPASGSRNEQFF